This entry lists 4 T cell receptor beta chains sequenced from one sample in a study of T cells after posttransplantation cyclophosphamide. Repertoires were generated with immunoSEQ multiplex PCR, while TCRdb's copy carries only in-frame clones and drops some. The data hold around 16,000 clones, with around 82% observed a single time. Control samples came 1 year after myeloablative marrow transplants with methotrexate plus calcineurin inhibitor. The sample here was PBMCs, taken 350 to 400 days after allogeneic stem cell transplant with calcineurin inhibitor and methotrexate. The receptors shown here come from a young adult male patient who received an allogeneic stem cell transplant from a related donor, was CMV-positive, and had no GVHD. Some T cells may trace back to the graft donor.

V gene TRBV7-2 combines with J gene TRBJ1-3; 8 bases match TRBD1. With V trimmed by 3 bases and J by 6 bases, 7 bases remained unmatched. The CDR3 has 15 amino acids. Germline V lookup: CDR1 SGHTA, CDR2 FQGNSA. This CDR3 is CASSFRDRGANTIYF. In nucleotides, the CDR3 is TGTGCCAGCAGCTTCCGAGACAGGGGTGCAAACACCATATATTTT.

The rearrangement joins TRBV5-1 to TRBJ2-1; 7 bases are shared with TRBD2. CDR1 and CDR2 from the germline V gene are SGHRS and YFSETQ. The CDR3 spans 14 residues. Trimming removed 0 bases from V and 7 bases from J; junction bases left unmatched: 4. The CDR3: CASSLGLAPNEQFF. The CDR3 DNA is TGCGCCAGCAGCTTGGGACTAGCACCAAATGAGCAGTTCTTC.

This chain joins TRBV4-3 and TRBJ2-7; possible D gene TRBD1, 6 bases. This CDR3 is 14 amino acids long. Trimming cost V 3 bases and J 3 bases, with 12 bases left between them. From germline, CDR1 is LGHNA and CDR2 YSLEER. CDR3 sequence: CASSQGDNNYEQYF. Here the CDR3 DNA reads TGCGCCAGCAGCCAGGGGGACAATAACTACGAGCAGTACTTC.

The J gene is TRBJ2-4, the V gene TRBV7-2; the D gene is possibly TRBD2 (5 bases). The V gene's germline CDR1 is SGHTA and CDR2 FQGNSA. The CDR3 sequence is 15 residues long. V lost 1 base to trimming and J lost 3 bases, with 10 bases between them. The CDR3 region is CASSLGGLGKNIQYF. For the CDR3, the DNA is TGTGCCAGCAGCTTAGGAGGGCTGGGCAAAAACATTCAGTACTTC.